These T cell receptor beta chains were read from a single sample in a study of blood T cell repertoires in COVID-19. The data were produced by immunoSEQ multiplex PCR, yet TCRdb's version contains in-frame clones alone and is incomplete. The table shows nearly 70,000 clones, with about four fifths occurring only once. What was sequenced was peripheral blood. The receptors were gathered from an elderly woman with acute or convalescent COVID-19. Each CDR3 is given with its conserved first and last residue. D genes are given only for firm matches. Part of the rows lack a size; the others show once, few, many or a class for expanded clones.

j_call d_call v_call clone_size cdr3_aa cdr3_nt
TRBJ1-2 TRBD1 TRBV7-9 once CASSLGSDRGVIF TGTGCCAGCAGCTTAGGTTCGGACAGGGGAGTGATCTTC
TRBJ1-5 TRBD1 TRBV10-3 . CAISERSGQGENQPQHF TGTGCCATCAGTGAGCGGAGCGGACAGGGGGAAAATCAGCCCCAGCATTTT
TRBJ1-1 . TRBV4-2 . CASSQDGRAGVRTEAFF TGTGCCAGCAGCCAAGATGGAAGGGCAGGGGTGCGCACTGAAGCTTTCTTT
TRBJ1-4 . TRBV30 few CAWVPRGNEKLFF TGTGCCTGGGTCCCCCGGGGTAATGAAAAACTGTTTTTT
TRBJ2-7 TRBD1 TRBV11-2 once CASSFGDRGAEQYF TGTGCCAGCAGCTTTGGGGACAGGGGTGCCGAGCAGTACTTC
TRBJ1-2 TRBD1 TRBV5-6 . CASSYRDRGNYGYTF TGTGCCAGCAGCTACCGGGACAGGGGGAACTATGGCTACACCTTC
TRBJ1-2 . TRBV7-9 . CASSSPPGERGGYTF TGTGCCAGCAGCTCCCCCCCGGGGGAGCGGGGTGGCTACACCTTC
TRBJ1-5 . TRBV6-5 . CASSYGQYSNQPQHF TGTGCCAGCAGTTACGGGCAGTATAGCAATCAGCCCCAGCATTTT
TRBJ2-4 TRBD2 TRBV4-2 . CASSLTPGLAGGGNIQYF TGTGCCAGCAGCCTAACTCCGGGACTAGCGGGGGGCGGGAACATTCAGTACTTC
TRBJ1-2 TRBD1 TRBV2 few CASSELPQGVYGYTF TGTGCCAGCAGTGAACTACCACAGGGGGTTTATGGCTACACCTTC
TRBJ2-5 TRBD2 TRBV12-3/TRBV12-4 . CASRLAGGPQYF TGTGCCAGCCGTCTAGCGGGGGGGCCCCAGTACTTC
TRBJ2-3 . TRBV6-5 . CASRGGGTGSTQYF TGTGCCAGCAGAGGGGGAGGGACCGGGAGTACGCAGTATTTT
TRBJ1-1 TRBD1 TRBV27 . CASSTFRTGGSNTEAFF TGTGCCAGCAGTACCTTTCGGACAGGGGGCTCGAACACTGAAGCTTTCTTT
TRBJ2-3 TRBD2 TRBV30 . CAWTGLGIGTDTQYF TGTGCCTGGACCGGACTAGGGATTGGCACAGATACGCAGTATTTT
TRBJ2-5 TRBD2 TRBV27 . CASSPLASGGGETQYF TGTGCCAGCAGTCCCCTAGCTAGCGGGGGAGGAGAGACCCAGTACTTC
TRBJ1-3 . TRBV3-1/TRBV3-2 . CASSQVQGRNTIYF TGTGCCAGCAGCCAAGTACAGGGCAGAAACACCATATATTTT
TRBJ1-5 TRBD1 TRBV18 . CASSPGDRGHQPQHF TGTGCCAGCTCACCAGGGGACAGGGGGCATCAGCCCCAGCATTTT
TRBJ1-1 . TRBV5-5 . CASSFGHTNTEAFF TGTGCCAGCAGCTTTGGACATACGAACACTGAAGCTTTCTTT
TRBJ2-1 TRBD2 TRBV19 . CASSPLGGYNEQFF TGTGCCAGTAGCCCACTGGGAGGGTACAATGAGCAGTTCTTC
TRBJ1-1 . TRBV18 . CASSLSQGTEAFF TGTGCCAGCTCACTATCACAGGGAACTGAAGCTTTCTTT
TRBJ1-1 . TRBV6-5 . CASSRGGSMNTEAFF TGTGCCAGCAGTCGGGGGGGGTCTATGAACACTGAAGCTTTCTTT
TRBJ1-1 . TRBV19 few CASSIQAIPNTEAFF TGTGCCAGTAGTATACAGGCTATTCCGAACACTGAAGCTTTCTTT
TRBJ1-1 TRBD1 TRBV12-3/TRBV12-4 . CASSSGQGGKAFF TGTGCCAGCAGTTCCGGACAGGGGGGAAAGGCTTTCTTT
TRBJ2-7 TRBD1 TRBV11-2 . CASSPQGVDNEQYF TGTGCCAGCAGCCCTCAGGGGGTCGATAACGAGCAGTACTTC
TRBJ2-3 TRBD2 TRBV4-1 . CASSQGPGGGALDTQYF TGCGCCAGCAGCCAAGGCCCTGGCGGGGGGGCCCTGGATACGCAGTATTTT
TRBJ1-4 . TRBV6-5 . CASSYAQAGPNEKLFF TGTGCCAGCAGTTACGCCCAGGCAGGGCCGAATGAAAAACTGTTTTTT
TRBJ1-1 TRBD1 TRBV7-9 few CASSSFRDRGTEAFF TGTGCCAGCAGCTCCTTCCGGGACAGGGGGACTGAAGCTTTCTTT
TRBJ1-1 . TRBV4-1 . CASSQMPAQEIPNTEAFF TGCGCCAGCAGCCAAATGCCCGCACAGGAAATCCCGAACACTGAAGCTTTCTTT
TRBJ2-7 TRBD1 TRBV6-4 . CASSEQDRGPYEQYF TGTGCCAGCAGTGAACAGGACAGGGGCCCGTACGAGCAGTACTTC
TRBJ1-2 TRBD1 TRBV3-1/TRBV3-2 . CASSQYLTGDANYGYTF TGTGCCAGCAGCCAATACTTGACAGGGGACGCTAACTATGGCTACACCTTC
TRBJ1-3 . TRBV5-1 few CASSFDGSGGSGNTIYF TGCGCCAGCAGCTTCGATGGTTCGGGGGGCTCTGGAAACACCATATATTTT
TRBJ2-5 . TRBV5-4 . CASSFGDQETQYF TGTGCCAGCAGCTTCGGGGATCAAGAGACCCAGTACTTC
TRBJ2-3 . TRBV5-5 . CASSSSTDTQYF TGTGCCAGCAGCTCTAGCACAGATACGCAGTATTTT
TRBJ1-1 . TRBV9 . CASSVDGRAAEAFF TGTGCCAGCAGCGTAGACGGGAGGGCGGCGGAAGCTTTCTTT
TRBJ1-1 . TRBV13 . CASSPHGVGYLSEAFF TGTGCCAGCAGCCCGCACGGGGTGGGGTACTTATCGGAAGCTTTCTTT
TRBJ1-2 TRBD1 TRBV6-6 . CASTRDSYGYTF TGTGCCAGCACCAGGGACAGCTATGGCTACACCTTC
TRBJ2-3 . TRBV3-1/TRBV3-2 . CASSRGRASGTDTQYF TGTGCCAGCAGCCGAGGGCGGGCTAGCGGCACAGATACGCAGTATTTT
TRBJ1-1 TRBD1 TRBV27 . CASSSRDRGGTEAFF TGTGCCAGCAGTTCAAGGGACAGGGGAGGAACTGAAGCTTTCTTT
TRBJ1-2 TRBD1 TRBV2 . CASSAPQGVYGYTF TGTGCCAGCAGTGCCCCACAGGGGGTCTATGGCTACACCTTC
TRBJ2-2 . TRBV29-1 . CSVEEQRVGGELFF TGCAGCGTTGAAGAACAGAGGGTTGGCGGGGAGCTGTTTTTT
TRBJ2-5 TRBD2 TRBV9 . CASSVGTSVGETQYF TGTGCCAGCAGCGTAGGGACTAGCGTAGGGGAGACCCAGTACTTC
TRBJ2-7 TRBD1 TRBV11-2 . CASSLGQGAPYEQYF TGTGCCAGCAGCTTAGGACAGGGGGCCCCCTACGAGCAGTACTTC
TRBJ2-2 TRBD1 TRBV5-8 . CASSLDGQELTGELFF TGTGCCAGCAGCTTGGATGGACAGGAGCTCACCGGGGAGCTGTTTTTT
TRBJ2-7 . TRBV12-3/TRBV12-4 few CASSLLLYEQYF TGTGCCAGCAGTCTCCTCCTCTACGAGCAGTACTTC
TRBJ1-1 . TRBV6-5 . CATYAPQRGAEAFF TGTGCCACTTATGCCCCCCAGCGCGGCGCTGAAGCTTTCTTT
TRBJ1-1 . TRBV6-5 . CASRLYQNTEAFF TGTGCCAGCCGCCTCTACCAGAACACTGAAGCTTTCTTT
TRBJ2-2 TRBD1 TRBV12-5 . CASGFPQGGWTGELFF TGTGCTAGTGGTTTCCCACAGGGGGGCTGGACCGGGGAGCTGTTTTTT
TRBJ2-7 . TRBV19 . CASSPDYSYEQYF TGTGCCAGTAGTCCCGACTACTCCTACGAGCAGTACTTC
TRBJ1-3 . TRBV5-1 . CASSPGGVGNTIYF TGCGCCAGCAGCCCTGGTGGAGTTGGAAACACCATATATTTT
TRBJ1-5 TRBD1 TRBV27 . CASSPTGTGSNQPQHF TGTGCCAGCAGTCCAACCGGGACAGGGAGCAATCAGCCCCAGCATTTT
TRBJ2-2 . TRBV21-1 . CASRDRGVNANTGELFF TGTGCCAGCAGAGACAGGGGGGTCAACGCGAACACCGGGGAGCTGTTTTTT